These 11 T cell receptor beta chains were sequenced from one sample in a study of breast tumors, draining lymph nodes, adjacent tissues. MiXCR was run by TCRdb on the multiplex PCR reads, yielding one entry per CDR3 protein. Seen here are 30,000 to 40,000 distinct CDR3 sequences, around a third observed once, and the top ten hold roughly a tenth. Sample: breast tumor tissue. All receptors come from a female donor with breast cancer. Some clones in this sample may be carry-over from other donors' samples.

This chain links TRBV7-9 with TRBJ1-6; weak D call: TRBD1 (5 bases). Per the germline V gene, CDR1 is SEHNR and CDR2 is FQNEAQ (reference sequence). The CDR3 is 16 amino acids. V lost 5 bases and J lost 7, with 18 bases in between. CDR3 region: CASSPILGGKNSPLHF. The CDR3 DNA sequence: TGTGCCAGCAGCCCCATTCTGGGGGGGAAGAATTCACCCCTCCACTTT.

Concerning this clonotype itself: A much larger clone lies one base from this, so it may be a read error. The CDR3 is CASIQDKYNSPLHF. The CDR3 DNA follows: TGTGCCAGCATCCAGGACAAGTATAATTCACCCCTCCACTTT. The V call is TRBV6-1, the J call TRBJ1-6, with D maybe TRBD1 (5 bases). Germline V gene lookup returns CDR1 MNHNS and CDR2 SASEGT. The V gene lost 7 bases and the J gene lost 4 bases, with 11 bases spanning the gap. This CDR3 is 14 amino acids long.

Many counts were recorded for this clonotype. This chain links TRBV6-5 with TRBJ2-3; 9 nucleotides agree with TRBD2. This CDR3 is 15 amino acids long. Germline CDR1 reads MNHEY; CDR2 reads SVGAGI. The V segment lost 4 bases and the J segment 3 bases; nucleotides outside the gene matches: 5. The DNA of the CDR3 is TGTGCCAGCAGTTCTCCGGGACTAGCTACAGATACGCAGTATTTT. It translates to CASSSPGLATDTQYF.

This clonotype was observed many times. V and J are TRBV7-8 and TRBJ2-5; 7 positions agree with TRBD1. The germline CDR1 and CDR2 sequences are SGHVS and FQNEAQ. This CDR3 region has 16 residues. J was trimmed by 4 bases and V by 2 bases; bases with no gene match: 10. CDR3 residues: CASSLFARQGRETQYF. The DNA for the CDR3 is TGTGCCAGCAGCTTATTCGCACGACAGGGCCGAGAGACCCAGTACTTC.

The V and J genes are TRBV5-6 and TRBJ2-7; 7 bases are a match to TRBD1. Germline V CDR1 and CDR2: SGHDT, YYEEEE. Unmatched junction bases numbered 0, after V lost 0 bases and J lost 6 bases. This CDR3 has 12 residues. The CDR3 DNA reads TGTGCCAGCAGCTTGGGACAGGGCGAGCAGTACTTC. Its translation: CASSLGQGEQYF.

By sample share, this clonotype is large. The chain uses TRBV5-6 and TRBJ1-6; D is uncertain. Deletions cut 2 bases from V and 1 base from J, with 7 bases between. Germline-derived CDR1 and CDR2 are SGHDT and YYEEEE. The CDR3 is 15 residues long. For the CDR3, the DNA is TGTGCCAGCAGCTTAGGAGGGTCCTATAATTCACCCCTCCACTTT. This translates into CASSLGGSYNSPLHF.

V usage is TRBV4-3 and J usage is TRBJ2-7, with D maybe TRBD1 (6 bases). The CDR3 contains 16 residues. Trimming shortened V by 0 bases and J by 3 bases, and 15 bases separated the two germline ends. Germline CDR1 is LGHNA and CDR2 is YSLEER. This CDR3 reads CASSQDASIGGYEQYF. CDR3 nucleotide sequence: TGCGCCAGCAGCCAAGATGCCTCGATAGGGGGCTACGAGCAGTACTTC.

This clonotype was detected only a few times. One end of the junction does not line up with germline, which may come from a read error. J is TRBJ2-3 and V is TRBV11-1, with 7 positions matching TRBD2. This CDR3 is built from 17 residues. Germline-derived CDR1 and CDR2 are SGHAT and FQDESV (reference sequence). For the CDR3, the DNA is TGTGCCGGCAGCTCCCCGACTAGCAAAGGCCGCACAGATACGCAGTATTTT. As protein: CAGSSPTSKGRTDTQYF. The entire variable domain, with the rest obtained from reference TRBV11-1 and TRBJ2-3, is as follows: EAEVAQSPRYKITEKSQAVAFWCDPISGHATLYWYRQILGQGPELLVQFQDESVVDDSQLPKDRFSAERLKGVDSTLKIQPAELGDSAMYLCAGSSPTSKGRTDTQYFGPGTRLTVL.

V and J are TRBV20-1 and TRBJ2-3; the D gene could be TRBD1 or TRBD2 (5 bases each). Between the trimmed V and J ends, which lost 5 bases and 3 bases, there was a span of 18 bases. Per germline, CDR1 DFQATT and CDR2 SNEGSKA (reference sequence). This CDR3 contains 15 residues. CDR3 DNA sequence: TGCAGTGCTTACACCCACTCGGGGCCGACAGATACGCAGTATTTT. It codes for CSAYTHSGPTDTQYF.

V is TRBV12-3 or TRBV12-4 and J is TRBJ2-3; D call uncertain. The CDR3 covers 15 residues. V was clipped by 5 bases and J by 0 bases, with 12 bases between them. As DNA, the CDR3 is TGTGCCAGCAGTGACTCAGGCACTAGCACAGATACGCAGTATTTT. Residues: CASSDSGTSTDTQYF.

This clonotype showed up many times. This chain connects TRBV20-1 to TRBJ1-4; D is possibly TRBD1 (5 bases). There are 12 residues in the CDR3. Germline CDR1 DFQATT, CDR2 SNEGSKA (reference sequence). V was cut by 4 bases and J by 6 bases, with 9 bases left in between. The CDR3 sequence: CSAMGQDEKLFF. For the CDR3, the DNA is TGCAGTGCTATGGGGCAGGATGAAAAACTGTTTTTT.